The next 25 T cell receptor beta chains were all read from a single sample in a study of blood T cells in healthy people across ages. Primed by a sample-barcoded 5' primer and a J-beta primer mix, a second PCR proceeded for about 6 to 11 cycles. TCRdb reanalysed the 5' RACE reads using MiXCR and keeps one entry per CDR3 protein. The sample consists of about 680,000 distinct CDR3 sequences, roughly 50% of them appearing once. Material: blood. Receptors originate from a woman aged 55-75 years in good health.

This clonotype has a handful of counts. This chain connects TRBV7-9 to TRBJ2-7; no clear D. V lost 7 bases to trimming and J lost 0 bases, with 10 bases between them. Per germline, CDR1 SEHNR and CDR2 FQNEAQ (reference sequence). This CDR3 contains 13 residues. The CDR3 spells CASNLGSSYEQYF. The CDR3, as DNA: TGTGCCAGCAACCTAGGGTCCTCCTACGAGCAGTACTTC.

The genes are TRBV20-1 and TRBJ2-7, with 14 bases fitting TRBD2. The CDR3 covers 12 residues. Germline V gives CDR1 DFQATT, CDR2 SNEGSKA (reference sequence). The J segment lost 10 bases and the V segment lost 5 bases, leaving 4 bases of the junction unmatched. The CDR3 DNA is TGCAGTGCTCTGGGACTAGCGGGAGAACAGTACTTC. The encoded protein is CSALGLAGEQYF.

The table lists this clonotype with a few counts. The V and J genes are TRBV5-1 and TRBJ2-5; no clear D. CDR1 is SGHRS, CDR2 YFSETQ, per germline. There are 15 residues in the CDR3. The V gene lost 4 bases and the J gene lost 1 base, with 14 bases spanning the gap. The CDR3 region is CASSVNPTSQETQYF. CDR3 bases: TGCGCCAGCAGCGTGAACCCCACGTCCCAAGAGACCCAGTACTTC.

This clonotype was seen a single time. The chain uses TRBV20-1 and TRBJ2-1; no clear D gene. From germline, CDR1 is DFQATT and CDR2 SNEGSKA (reference sequence). The ends were cut back, 0 bases at V and 0 bases at J, with 9 bases in the middle. The CDR3 is 15 residues long. The CDR3 region is CSAREPRSSYNEQFF. In DNA, the CDR3 is TGCAGTGCTAGAGAACCGAGGAGCTCCTACAATGAGCAGTTCTTC.

The V call is TRBV7-2, the J call TRBJ2-3; 9 nucleotides line up with TRBD1. With 2 bases clipped from V and 5 bases from J, the junction kept 2 bases outside the gene matches. This CDR3 has 14 amino acids. Germline CDR1 is SGHTA and CDR2 is FQGNSA. This chain's CDR3 is CASSLWGQGDTQYF. DNA for the CDR3: TGTGCCAGCAGCTTATGGGGACAGGGAGATACGCAGTATTTT.

This clonotype was counted only a few times. V is TRBV4-3 and J is TRBJ2-6; D is unclear. Trimming removed 3 bases at V and 0 bases at J, with 9 bases between. Germline lookup yields CDR1 LGHNA and CDR2 YSLEER. This CDR3 spans 16 amino acids. The CDR3 DNA reads as TGCGCCAGCAGCCATGACCAGTTCTCTGGGGCCAACGTCCTGACTTTC. It codes for CASSHDQFSGANVLTF.

This rearrangement joins TRBV10-3 to TRBJ2-3, with 9 nucleotides matching TRBD1. CDR1 is ENHRY and CDR2 is SYGVKD in the germline V gene. The V gene end was trimmed by 7 bases and the J gene end by 0 bases; junction bases not matched to a gene: 8. CDR3 length: 16 amino acids. For the CDR3, the DNA is TGTGCCATCACTCGGACAGGGGTCTCGAGCACAGATACGCAGTATTTT. Protein: CAITRTGVSSTDTQYF.

The chain combines TRBV4-2 with TRBJ2-7, with 10 bases identical to TRBD2. The V and J ends lost 3 bases and 2 bases, in that order; junction bases with no gene match: 10. Germline V gene lookup returns CDR1 LGHNA and CDR2 YNFKEQ. CDR3 length: 17 amino acids. The CDR3 bases are TGTGCCAGCAGCCACCAGGCTAGCGGGAGTAGACCCTACGAGCAGTACTTC. This encodes CASSHQASGSRPYEQYF.

This chain links TRBV6-2 or TRBV6-3 with TRBJ2-3; 15 nucleotides align to TRBD2. V dropped 11 bases and J dropped 5; count of bases not matched to a gene: 14. The germline CDR1 and CDR2 sequences are MNHEY and SVGEGT. The CDR3 runs 17 residues. CDR3: CAGGPGLAGGPGDTQYF. The CDR3 DNA is TGTGCCGGTGGCCCCGGACTAGCGGGAGGGCCAGGAGATACGCAGTATTTT.

Of note for this clonotype: A single base separates this from a much larger clone, so it may be a read error. This chain joins TRBV10-3 and TRBJ2-6; D unresolved. Looked up from germline, CDR1 is ENHRY and CDR2 is SYGVKD. V was clipped by 3 bases and J by 1 base, with 4 bases between them. The CDR3 contains 14 residues. The CDR3 sequence: CAISEGSGANVLTF. In DNA, the CDR3 is TGTGCCATCAGTGAAGGGTCTGGGGCCAACGTCCTGACTTTC.

With regard to this clonotype: It may be a read error: a sequence one base away is much more abundant. The chain joins TRBV12-3 or TRBV12-4 to TRBJ2-7; 7 nucleotides align to TRBD1. The V gene end was trimmed by 3 bases and the J gene end by 9 bases; junction bases not matched to a gene: 5. The CDR3 has 12 residues. CDR3 coding DNA: TGTGCCAGCAGTTTCAGGCGACAGGGGCAGTACTTC. This encodes CASSFRRQGQYF.

The genes are TRBV18 and TRBJ2-3; D is unclear. This CDR3 comprises 15 residues. CDR1 and CDR2 from the germline V gene are KGHSH and LQKENI. V was cut by 2 bases and J by 4 bases, with 13 bases left in between. The CDR3 coding sequence is TGTGCCAGCTCACCAGGGCCGGCCAACTCAGATACGCAGTATTTT. It translates to CASSPGPANSDTQYF.

This clonotype was counted many times. The chain is built from TRBV29-1 and TRBJ2-5, with D possibly being TRBD2 (5 bases). Germline CDR1 SQVTM, CDR2 ANQGSEA. V was cut by 3 bases and J by 6 bases, with 11 bases left in between. This CDR3 comprises 12 residues. The CDR3 DNA sequence: TGCAGCGTTGAGAAAGGAGGCCAGACCCAGTACTTC. As protein: CSVEKGGQTQYF.

This clonotype has more than one count but fewer than ten. The chain combines TRBV7-2 with TRBJ1-2; possibly TRBD1 for D (5 bases). V shed 5 bases and J shed 7 bases, with 11 bases lying between them. Germline V gene lookup returns CDR1 SGHTA and CDR2 FQGNSA. The CDR3 extends over 12 amino acids. The CDR3 region is CASSRSGGGYTF. CDR3 DNA: TGTGCCAGCAGCCGGTCGGGGGGTGGCTACACCTTC.

The rearrangement joins TRBV28 to TRBJ2-5; 12 bases align to TRBD2. This CDR3 region has 14 residues. Looked up from germline, CDR1 is MDHEN and CDR2 is SYDVKM. With 8 bases clipped from V and 5 bases from J, the junction kept 6 bases outside the gene matches. The CDR3 DNA reads as TGTGCCAGCCTTCTAGCGGGAGGGGTGGAGACCCAGTACTTC. This encodes CASLLAGGVETQYF.

CDR3 sequence (DNA): TGTGCCAGCAGCTTAACTTACACCAACACTGAAGCTTTCTTT. Protein product: CASSLTYTNTEAFF. V gene TRBV7-3 combines with J gene TRBJ1-1; D is unresolved. The germline CDR1 and CDR2 sequences are SGHTA and FQGTGA. V was clipped by 0 bases and J by 2 bases, with 7 bases between them. There are 14 residues in the CDR3.

This chain links TRBV28 with TRBJ2-7, with 7 positions matching TRBD2. The CDR3 covers 12 residues. V lost 10 bases, J lost 7 bases, and 10 bases stayed unmatched. Germline lookup yields CDR1 MDHEN and CDR2 SYDVKM. Here the CDR3 DNA reads TGTGCCATCCTTGGCTCAGCGGGGGAGCAGTACTTC. Translated: CAILGSAGEQYF.

To note about this clonotype: One end of the junction does not line up with germline, which may come from a read error. The chain links TRBV30 to TRBJ1-5; D is undetermined. Germline CDR1 and CDR2: GTSNPN and SVGIG (reference sequence). There are 18 residues in the CDR3. CDR3 amino acids: CAWRVEVGGRKLNQPQHF. CDR3 nucleotides: TGTGCCTGGAGGGTAGAGGTGGGAGGCCGTAAGCTTAATCAACCCCAGCATTTT.

The chain carries TRBV7-6 and TRBJ2-1; 10 bases match TRBD2. Gene TRBJ2-7 matches the end of the DNA better, so the J call may be wrong. CDR1 and CDR2 from the germline V gene are SGHVS and FNYEAQ. The CDR3 length is 19 residues. The chain's CDR3 is CASSLAISGRKNSYNEQYF. In DNA form, the CDR3 reads TGTGCCAGCAGCTTAGCGATTAGCGGGAGGAAAAACTCCTACAATGAGCAGTACTTC.

The chain joins TRBV5-1 to TRBJ1-1; D gene uncertain. Per germline, CDR1 SGHRS and CDR2 YFSETQ. This CDR3 is built from 14 residues. The germline V and J ends were trimmed by 0 bases and 7 bases, with 13 bases remaining between them. In nucleotides, the CDR3 is TGCGCCAGCAGCTTGGCCTCGGGCGATATTGAAGCTTTCTTT. Translation gives CASSLASGDIEAFF.

This chain links TRBV11-2 with TRBJ2-1; 7 bases fit TRBD2. This CDR3 region has 13 residues. Trimming at V came to 5 bases and at J to 11 bases, leaving 9 bases not matched to a gene. Germline V CDR1 and CDR2: SGHAT, FQNNGV. CDR3 coding DNA: TGTGCCAGCAGCGGGGGGGGATTTCGTAAGCAGTTCTTC. This encodes CASSGGGFRKQFF.

This clonotype was detected only once. The J gene is TRBJ2-2, the V gene TRBV25-1; TRBD2 is a possible D gene (6 bases). Trimming cost V 3 bases and J 5 bases, with 16 bases left between them. The CDR3 consists of 16 residues. The V gene's germline CDR1 is MGHDK and CDR2 SYGVNS. The CDR3 bases are TGTGCCAGCAGTGACCCAACGATAGGGAGGACCGGGGAGCTGTTTTTT. Amino acids: CASSDPTIGRTGELFF.

V gene TRBV20-1 combines with J gene TRBJ1-2, with D unresolved. This CDR3 comprises 11 residues. Germline V gene sequence: CDR1 DFQATT, CDR2 SNEGSKA (reference sequence). The V end was cut by 4 bases, the J end by 8 bases, with 11 bases between. CDR3 protein: CSATGSGGYTF. In DNA, the CDR3 is TGCAGTGCTACGGGGTCCGGAGGCTACACCTTC.

V is TRBV9 and J is TRBJ2-4; 9 nucleotides agree with TRBD2. The J call is uncertain, as TRBJ2-7 better fits the DNA end. Germline-derived CDR1 and CDR2 are SGDLS and YYNGEE. This CDR3 has 14 amino acids. DNA for the CDR3: TGTGCCAGCAGCAACGGACTAGCGCACTACGAGCAGTACTTC. Encoded protein: CASSNGLAHYEQYF.

In this sample, this clonotype turned up a few times. The chain links TRBV6-2 or TRBV6-3 to TRBJ2-1; no definite D call. V dropped 0 bases and J dropped 5 bases, with 14 bases sitting between them. Germline assignment: CDR1 MNHEY and CDR2 SVGEGT. The CDR3 totals 16 residues. The chain's CDR3 is CASSYSGLSNNNEQFF. The CDR3 DNA is TGTGCCAGCAGTTACTCAGGGCTCTCCAACAACAATGAGCAGTTCTTC.